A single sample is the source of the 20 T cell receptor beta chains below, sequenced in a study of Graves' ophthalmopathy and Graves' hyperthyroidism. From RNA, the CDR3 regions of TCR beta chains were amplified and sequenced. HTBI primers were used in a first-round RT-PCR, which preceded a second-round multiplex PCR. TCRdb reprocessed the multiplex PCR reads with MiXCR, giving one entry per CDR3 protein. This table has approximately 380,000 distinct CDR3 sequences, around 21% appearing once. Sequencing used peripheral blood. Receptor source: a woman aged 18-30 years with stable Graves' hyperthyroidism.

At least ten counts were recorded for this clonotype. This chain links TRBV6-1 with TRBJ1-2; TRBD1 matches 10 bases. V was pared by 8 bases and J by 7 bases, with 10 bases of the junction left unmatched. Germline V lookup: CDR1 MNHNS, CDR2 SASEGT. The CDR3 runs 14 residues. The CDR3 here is CASFRGQGSGGYTF. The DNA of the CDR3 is TGTGCCAGCTTCCGGGGACAGGGGTCGGGTGGCTACACCTTC.

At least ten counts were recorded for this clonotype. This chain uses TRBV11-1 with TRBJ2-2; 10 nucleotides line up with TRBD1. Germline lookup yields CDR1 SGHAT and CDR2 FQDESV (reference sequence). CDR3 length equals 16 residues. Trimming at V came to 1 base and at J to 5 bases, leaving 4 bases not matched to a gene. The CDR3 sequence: CASSLVGTGETGELFF. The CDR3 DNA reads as TGTGCCAGCAGCTTAGTGGGGACAGGGGAAACCGGGGAGCTGTTTTTT.

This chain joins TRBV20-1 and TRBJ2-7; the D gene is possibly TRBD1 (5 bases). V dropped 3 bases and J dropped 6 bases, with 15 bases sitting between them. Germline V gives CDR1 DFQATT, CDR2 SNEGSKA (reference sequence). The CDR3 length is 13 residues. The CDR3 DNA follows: TGCAGTGCTAGTAAGGGGTACATCTTCGAGCAGTACTTC. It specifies CSASKGYIFEQYF.

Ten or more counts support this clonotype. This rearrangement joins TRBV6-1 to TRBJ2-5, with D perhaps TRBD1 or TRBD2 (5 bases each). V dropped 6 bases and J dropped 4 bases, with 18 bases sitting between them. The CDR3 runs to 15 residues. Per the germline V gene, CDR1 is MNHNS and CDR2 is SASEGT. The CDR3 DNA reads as TGTGCCAGCAGCCGAGGCATAGGGACCTTAGAGACCCAGTACTTC. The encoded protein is CASSRGIGTLETQYF.

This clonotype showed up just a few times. The CDR3 bases are TGCGCCAGCAGCACCTTAGGGGCGGGGAACACTGAAGCTTTCTTT. Amino acid sequence: CASSTLGAGNTEAFF. V and J are TRBV5-1 and TRBJ1-1; D might be TRBD1 (5 bases). V dropped 4 bases and J dropped 1 base, with 14 bases sitting between them. This CDR3 is built from 15 residues. The germline V gene encodes CDR1 SGHRS and CDR2 YFSETQ.

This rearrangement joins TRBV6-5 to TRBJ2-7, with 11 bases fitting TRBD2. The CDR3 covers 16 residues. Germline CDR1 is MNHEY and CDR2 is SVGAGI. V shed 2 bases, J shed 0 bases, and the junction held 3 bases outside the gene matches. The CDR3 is CASSYETSGNSYEQYF. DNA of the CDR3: TGTGCCAGCAGTTACGAGACTAGCGGGAACTCCTACGAGCAGTACTTC.

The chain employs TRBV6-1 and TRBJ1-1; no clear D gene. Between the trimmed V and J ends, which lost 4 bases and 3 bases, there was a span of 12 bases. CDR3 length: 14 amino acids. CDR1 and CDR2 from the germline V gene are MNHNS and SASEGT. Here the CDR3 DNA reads TGTGCCAGCAGTGGCTTTGACGGTTACACTGAAGCTTTCTTT. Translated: CASSGFDGYTEAFF.

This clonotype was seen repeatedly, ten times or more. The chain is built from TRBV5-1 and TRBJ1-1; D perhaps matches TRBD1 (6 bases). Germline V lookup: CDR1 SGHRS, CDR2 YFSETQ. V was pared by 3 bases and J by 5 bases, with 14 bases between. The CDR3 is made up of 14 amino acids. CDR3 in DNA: TGCGCCAGCAGCTCCACAACAGGGACGACTGAAGCTTTCTTT. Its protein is CASSSTTGTTEAFF.

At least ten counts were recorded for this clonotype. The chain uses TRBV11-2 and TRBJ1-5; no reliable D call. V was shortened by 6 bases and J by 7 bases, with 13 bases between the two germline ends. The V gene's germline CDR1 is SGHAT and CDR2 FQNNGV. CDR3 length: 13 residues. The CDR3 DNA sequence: TGTGCCAGCAGTTCAGGTGGGCGGCAGCCCCAGCATTTT. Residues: CASSSGGRQPQHF.

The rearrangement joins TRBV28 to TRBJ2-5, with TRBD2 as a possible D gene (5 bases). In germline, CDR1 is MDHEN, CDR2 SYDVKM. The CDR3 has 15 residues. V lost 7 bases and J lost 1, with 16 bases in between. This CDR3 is CASTSLRGSQETQYF. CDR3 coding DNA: TGTGCCAGCACCTCTTTGCGAGGGAGCCAAGAGACCCAGTACTTC.

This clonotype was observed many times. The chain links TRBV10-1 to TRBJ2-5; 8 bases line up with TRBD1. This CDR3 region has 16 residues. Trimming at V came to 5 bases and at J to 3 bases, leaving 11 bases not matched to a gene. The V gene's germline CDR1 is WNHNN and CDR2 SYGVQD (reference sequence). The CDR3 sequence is CASSSGGGEPKETQYF. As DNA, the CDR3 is TGCGCCAGCAGTTCAGGGGGCGGGGAACCTAAAGAGACCCAGTACTTC.

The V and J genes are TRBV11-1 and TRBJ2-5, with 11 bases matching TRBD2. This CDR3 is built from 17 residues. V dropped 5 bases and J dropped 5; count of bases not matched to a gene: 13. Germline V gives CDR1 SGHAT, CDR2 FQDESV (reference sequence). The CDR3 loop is CASSPRGLADHGETQYF. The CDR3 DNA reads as TGTGCCAGCAGCCCCAGGGGACTAGCGGATCACGGGGAGACCCAGTACTTC.

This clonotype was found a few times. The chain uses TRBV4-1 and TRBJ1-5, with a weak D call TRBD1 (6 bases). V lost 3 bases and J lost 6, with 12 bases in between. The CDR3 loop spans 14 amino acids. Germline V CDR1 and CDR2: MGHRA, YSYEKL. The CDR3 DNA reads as TGCGCCAGCAGCCAGCTAGGGGGGGCTCAGCCCCAGCATTTT. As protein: CASSQLGGAQPQHF.

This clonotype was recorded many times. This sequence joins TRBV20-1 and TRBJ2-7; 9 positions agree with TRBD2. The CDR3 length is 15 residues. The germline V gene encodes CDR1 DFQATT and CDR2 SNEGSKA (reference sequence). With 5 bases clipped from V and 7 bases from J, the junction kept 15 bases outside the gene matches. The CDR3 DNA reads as TGCAGTGCTTTAGGGGTAGCGGGGGCTTCGGGGGAGCAGTACTTC. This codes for CSALGVAGASGEQYF.

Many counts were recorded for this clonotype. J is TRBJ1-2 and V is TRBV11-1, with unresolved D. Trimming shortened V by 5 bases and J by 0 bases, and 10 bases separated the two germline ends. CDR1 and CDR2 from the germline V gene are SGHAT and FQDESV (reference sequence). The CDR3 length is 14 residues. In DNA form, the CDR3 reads TGTGCCAGCAGCGTGGGCCAGGCTAACTATGGCTACACCTTC. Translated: CASSVGQANYGYTF.

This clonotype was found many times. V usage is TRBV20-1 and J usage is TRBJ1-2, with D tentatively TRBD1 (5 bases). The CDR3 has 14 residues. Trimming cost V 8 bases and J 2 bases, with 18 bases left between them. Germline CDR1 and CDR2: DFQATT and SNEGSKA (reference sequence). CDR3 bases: TGCAGTTCCGCGCTGGGGGACGGGAACTATGGCTACACCTTC. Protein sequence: CSSALGDGNYGYTF.

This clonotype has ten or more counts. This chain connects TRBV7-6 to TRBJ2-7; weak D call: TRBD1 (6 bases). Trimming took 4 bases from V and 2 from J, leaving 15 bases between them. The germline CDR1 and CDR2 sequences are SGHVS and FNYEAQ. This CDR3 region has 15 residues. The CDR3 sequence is CASSSRQARPYEQYF. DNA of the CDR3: TGTGCCAGCAGCTCACGACAGGCGAGGCCCTACGAGCAGTACTTC.

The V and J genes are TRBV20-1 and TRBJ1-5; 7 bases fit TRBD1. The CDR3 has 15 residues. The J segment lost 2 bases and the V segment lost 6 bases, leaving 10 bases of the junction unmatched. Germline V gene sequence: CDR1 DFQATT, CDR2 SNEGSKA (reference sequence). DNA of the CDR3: TGCAGTGCCCGACAGGGAATTGGGGGCAATCAGCCCCAGCATTTT. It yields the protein CSARQGIGGNQPQHF.

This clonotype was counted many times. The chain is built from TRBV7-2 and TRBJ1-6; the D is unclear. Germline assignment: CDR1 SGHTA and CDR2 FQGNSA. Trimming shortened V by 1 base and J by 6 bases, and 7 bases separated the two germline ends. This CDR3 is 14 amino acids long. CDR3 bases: TGTGCCAGCAGCTTAGATTGGATTAATTCACCCCTCCACTTT. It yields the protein CASSLDWINSPLHF.

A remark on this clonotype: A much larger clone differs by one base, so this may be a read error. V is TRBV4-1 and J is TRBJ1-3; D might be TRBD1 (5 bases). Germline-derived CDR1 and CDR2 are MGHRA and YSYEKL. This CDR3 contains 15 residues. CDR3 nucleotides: TGCGTCAGCAGCCAACCGACAGCCGATGGAAACACCATATATTTT. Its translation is CVSSQPTADGNTIYF.